The sequence of this T cell receptor beta chain was determined in a study of blood T cell repertoires in COVID-19. Study as a whole: Collection of acute and convalescent COVID-19 samples took place in the United States, Italy and Spain. Sample material is recorded as cDNA or gDNA derived from T cells, B-cell-depleted T cells, or PBMCs.

Per the authors' pipeline: Nucleated cell counts were estimated from reference gene primer amplification. Profiled with immunoSEQ multiplex PCR; TCRdb holds only in-frame clones, not every one. The DNA gave D and trimming, while V, J and clone size come from that table. This repertoire shows tens of thousands of clones, more than 85% found once; its top ten account for under 15%. The germline V gene encodes CDR1 LGHNA and CDR2 YSLEER. The CDR3 consists of 13 residues. Trimming removed 1 base from V and 8 bases from J, with 9 bases in between. The clonotype was recovered from a human donor with active COVID-19. The donor label of this sample is uncertain. The V call is TRBV4-3, the J call TRBJ2-1; tentatively, D is TRBD1 (5 bases). Sequenced material: peripheral blood. CDR3 residues: CASSQVEGDEQFF. For the CDR3, the DNA is TGCGCCAGCAGCCAAGTGGAAGGGGATGAGCAGTTCTTC.